This TCR beta chain stems from a study of CXCR3-negative and CXCR3-positive naive CD8 T cells. Study-level findings and limits: Naive CXCR3-positive and CXCR3-negative cells shared TRBV-TRBJ usage; memory cells diverged. Cryopreserved PBMCs had partly decreased CXCR3 expression; fresh PBMCs were used in most assays. Naive cells positive for CXCR3 carried more hydrophobic TRB CDR3s than CXCR3-negative ones.

The CDR3 spans 13 residues. Per the germline V gene, CDR1 is MNHEY and CDR2 is SVGEGT. Points on this clonotype: As yet, its antigen is unknown.

Carrying UMI labels, the TRB cDNA libraries were prepared through 5' RACE. Following a re-call of the 5' RACE reads, TCRdb has one entry per CDR3 protein and lacks DNA. The sample has about 130,000 distinct CDR3 sequences. V gene TRBV6-2 or TRBV6-3 combines with J gene TRBJ2-7; without DNA, the TCRdb call of TRBD1 cannot be checked. The specimen sequenced was naive CXCR3- CD8+ T cells from blood. Subset defined: CD45RO-CCR7+CD27+CD95- naive CD8+ T cells lacking CXCR3 (TNR3-). This TCR was sampled from a human donor in good health. Some clones in this sample may be carry-over from other donors' samples. CDR3: CASIWTGSYEQYF.